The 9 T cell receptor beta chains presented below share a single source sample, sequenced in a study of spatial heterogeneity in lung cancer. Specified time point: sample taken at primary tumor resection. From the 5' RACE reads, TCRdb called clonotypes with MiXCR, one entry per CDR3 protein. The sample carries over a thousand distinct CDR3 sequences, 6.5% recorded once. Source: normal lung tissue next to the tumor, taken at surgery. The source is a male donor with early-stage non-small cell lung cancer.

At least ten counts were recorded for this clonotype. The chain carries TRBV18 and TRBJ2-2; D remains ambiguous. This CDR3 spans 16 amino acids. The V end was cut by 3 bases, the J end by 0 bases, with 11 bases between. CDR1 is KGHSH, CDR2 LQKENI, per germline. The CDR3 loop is CASSPSFAANTGELFF. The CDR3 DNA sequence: TGTGCCAGCTCACCCTCCTTCGCGGCGAACACCGGGGAGCTGTTTTTT.

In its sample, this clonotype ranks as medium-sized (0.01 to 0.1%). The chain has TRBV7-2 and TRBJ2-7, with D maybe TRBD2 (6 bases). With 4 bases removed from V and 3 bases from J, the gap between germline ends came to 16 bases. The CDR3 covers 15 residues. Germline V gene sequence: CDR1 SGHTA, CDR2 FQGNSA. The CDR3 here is CASSSPGLLIYEQYF. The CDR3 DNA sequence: TGTGCCAGCAGCTCCCCGGGACTCCTAATCTACGAGCAGTACTTC.

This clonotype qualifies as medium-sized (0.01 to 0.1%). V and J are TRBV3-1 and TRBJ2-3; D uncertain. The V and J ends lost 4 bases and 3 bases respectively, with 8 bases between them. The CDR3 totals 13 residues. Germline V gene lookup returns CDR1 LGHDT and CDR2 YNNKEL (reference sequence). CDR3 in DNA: TGTGCCAGCAGCCCTAGGTGGACAGATACGCAGTATTTT. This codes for CASSPRWTDTQYF.

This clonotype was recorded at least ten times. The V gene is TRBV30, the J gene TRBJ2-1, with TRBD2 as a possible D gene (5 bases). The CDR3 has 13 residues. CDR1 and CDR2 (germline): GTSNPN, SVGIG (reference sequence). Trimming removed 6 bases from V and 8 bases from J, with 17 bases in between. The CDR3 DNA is TGTGCCTGCCCGCGGGTAACCGGCGATGAGCAGTTCTTC. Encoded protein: CACPRVTGDEQFF.

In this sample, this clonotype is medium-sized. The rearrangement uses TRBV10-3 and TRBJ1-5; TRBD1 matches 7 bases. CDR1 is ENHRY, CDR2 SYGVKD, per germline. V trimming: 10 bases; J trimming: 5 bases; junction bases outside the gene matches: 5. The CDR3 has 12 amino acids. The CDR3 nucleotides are TGTGCCACCCGGACAGGCGATCAGCCCCAGCATTTT. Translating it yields CATRTGDQPQHF.

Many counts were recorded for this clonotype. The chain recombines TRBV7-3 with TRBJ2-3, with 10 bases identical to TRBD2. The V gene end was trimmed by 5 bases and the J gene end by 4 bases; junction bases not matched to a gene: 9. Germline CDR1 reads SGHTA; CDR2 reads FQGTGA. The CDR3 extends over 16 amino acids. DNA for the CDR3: TGTGCCAGCAGCAAGGGGGCTAGCGGGAGCGCAGATACGCAGTATTTT. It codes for CASSKGASGSADTQYF.

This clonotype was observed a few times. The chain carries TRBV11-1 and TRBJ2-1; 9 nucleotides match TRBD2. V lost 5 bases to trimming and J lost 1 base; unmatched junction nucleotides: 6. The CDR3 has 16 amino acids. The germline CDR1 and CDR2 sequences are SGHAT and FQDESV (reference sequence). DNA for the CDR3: TGTGCCAGCAGCGCCATAGCGGGAGTGTCCTACAATGAGCAGTTCTTC. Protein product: CASSAIAGVSYNEQFF.

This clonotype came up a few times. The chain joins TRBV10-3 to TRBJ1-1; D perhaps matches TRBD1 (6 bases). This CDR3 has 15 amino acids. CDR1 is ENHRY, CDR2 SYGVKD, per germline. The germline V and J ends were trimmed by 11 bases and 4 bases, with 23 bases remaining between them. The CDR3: CASRSAGAQSTEAFF. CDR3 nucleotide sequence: TGTGCCTCCCGGAGTGCGGGGGCGCAGAGCACTGAAGCTTTCTTT.

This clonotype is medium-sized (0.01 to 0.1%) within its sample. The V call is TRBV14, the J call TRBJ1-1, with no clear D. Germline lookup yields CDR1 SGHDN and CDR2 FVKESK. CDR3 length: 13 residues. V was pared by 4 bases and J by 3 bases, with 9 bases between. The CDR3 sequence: CASSLRPDTEAFF. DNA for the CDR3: TGTGCCAGCAGCCTGCGGCCAGACACTGAAGCTTTCTTT.